Following are 22 T cell receptor beta chains from one sample sequenced in a study of T-cell memory formation after mild COVID-19. TCRdb redid the calling of the 5' RACE reads with MiXCR, one entry per CDR3 protein. The sample holds more than 450,000 distinct CDR3 sequences, roughly 17% seen once. The specimen was PBMCs or a T cell subset sorted from them (not recorded which). These receptor sequences come from an adult woman who had mild COVID-19 (a few samples of this study predate the infection). Cell type and time point are not known.

The CDR3 is CASSLGRLAGAYNEQFF. The CDR3 DNA follows: TGTGCCAGCAGCTTAGGCCGACTAGCGGGGGCTTACAATGAGCAGTTCTTC. The V and J genes are TRBV7-2 and TRBJ2-1; TRBD2 agrees at 12 bases. There are 17 residues in the CDR3. The ends lost 1 base at V and 4 bases at J; junction bases unmatched: 5. In germline, CDR1 is SGHTA, CDR2 FQGNSA. The full variable domain, in which reference TRBV7-2 and TRBJ2-1 provide the parts outside the CDR3, is GAGVSQSPSNKVTEKGKDVELRCDPISGHTALYWYRQSLGQGLEFLIYFQGNSAPDKSGLPSDRFSAERTGGSVSTLTIQRTQQEDSAVYLCASSLGRLAGAYNEQFFGPGTRLTVL.

The V call is TRBV1, the J call TRBJ2-7. TRBV1 constitutes a pseudogene. The CDR3 consists of 15 residues. Here the CDR3 DNA reads TGCACCAGCAGCCAAGGAGACAGGAACTCCTACGAGCAGTACTTC. It codes for CTSSQGDRNSYEQYF.

V usage is TRBV12-3 or TRBV12-4 and J usage is TRBJ1-2; tentative D call: TRBD1 (5 bases). The CDR3 contains 13 residues. V was shortened by 8 bases and J by 5 bases, with 15 bases between the two germline ends. CDR3: CASGGGEEYGYTF. CDR3 bases: TGTGCCAGCGGGGGAGGAGAGGAATATGGCTACACCTTC.

The genes are TRBV6-1 and TRBJ2-5; 9 bases line up with TRBD1. V was clipped by 0 bases and J by 4 bases; unmatched bases: 6. Germline V gene data show CDR1 as MNHNS and CDR2 as SASEGT. The CDR3 extends over 16 amino acids. CDR3 loop: CASSEAYWDRVETQYF. DNA of the CDR3: TGTGCCAGCAGTGAAGCGTACTGGGACAGGGTAGAGACCCAGTACTTC.

The genes are TRBV7-9 and TRBJ2-3; 9 nucleotides align to TRBD2. The CDR3 extends over 16 amino acids. V trimming: 5 bases; J trimming: 4 bases; junction bases outside the gene matches: 10. Germline assignment: CDR1 SEHNR and CDR2 FQNEAQ (reference sequence). CDR3 DNA sequence: TGTGCCAGCAGCCTGGGACTAGCTCTGTGGTCAGATACGCAGTATTTT. As protein: CASSLGLALWSDTQYF.

The rearrangement links TRBV7-8 to TRBJ1-5, with D perhaps matching TRBD1 (5 bases). V was pared by 5 bases and J by 4 bases, with 21 bases between. Germline lookup yields CDR1 SGHVS and CDR2 FQNEAQ. There are 17 residues in the CDR3. In DNA, the CDR3 is TGTGCCAGCAGCCCCAGGTGGGACGGTTTGGGTAATCAGCCCCAGCATTTT. Residues: CASSPRWDGLGNQPQHF.

The chain couples TRBV12-3 or TRBV12-4 to TRBJ2-1; 11 nucleotides agree with TRBD2. The J segment lost 7 bases and the V segment lost 3 bases, leaving 5 bases of the junction unmatched. The CDR3 extends over 15 amino acids. The CDR3 spells CASSFSGGADNEQFF. CDR3 DNA sequence: TGTGCCAGCAGTTTTAGCGGGGGGGCCGATAATGAGCAGTTCTTC.

This clonotype was detected a few times. The CDR3 nucleotides are TGTGCCACCAGTGATACCGGGACAGGGAAAGTCAATGAGCAGTTCTTC. This codes for CATSDTGTGKVNEQFF. The chain links TRBV24-1 to TRBJ2-1, with 9 bases identical to TRBD1. Germline V gives CDR1 KGHDR, CDR2 SFDVKD. The CDR3 has 16 residues. J lost 6 bases, V lost 3 bases, and 8 bases had no gene match.

V and J are TRBV12-3 or TRBV12-4 and TRBJ2-5; D assignment may be TRBD1 or TRBD2 (5 bases each). V lost 6 bases to trimming and J lost 5 bases, with 28 bases between them. The CDR3 has 18 amino acids. The chain's CDR3 is CASSRGAEVYSVRETQYF. The CDR3 DNA sequence: TGTGCCAGCAGCCGAGGGGCGGAGGTTTACTCGGTGAGGGAGACCCAGTACTTC.

In this sample, this clonotype turned up a few times. The J gene is TRBJ2-4, the V gene TRBV12-3 or TRBV12-4, with D perhaps given as TRBD1 or TRBD2 (6 bases each). The length of the CDR3 is 16 residues. The ends were cut back, 3 bases at V and 0 bases at J, with 12 bases in the middle. CDR3 coding DNA: TGTGCCAGCAGTTTTATTAGGGGGGTAGCCAAAAACATTCAGTACTTC. Protein sequence: CASSFIRGVAKNIQYF.

The genes are TRBV11-2 and TRBJ2-7; 7 bases match TRBD2. The CDR3 is made up of 15 amino acids. CDR1 and CDR2 (germline): SGHAT, FQNNGV. V shed 5 bases and J 0 bases; nucleotides not matched to a gene: 7. DNA for the CDR3: TGTGCCAGCAGCGGTTCGGGACTATACTCCTACGAGCAGTACTTC. Amino acid sequence: CASSGSGLYSYEQYF.

This chain uses TRBV19 with TRBJ2-4, with D perhaps assigned TRBD1 or TRBD2 (5 bases each). The CDR3 is 16 residues long. From germline, CDR1 is LNHDA and CDR2 SQIVND (reference sequence). Trimming cost V 8 bases and J 0 bases, with 17 bases left between them. CDR3 residues: CASSSLGDVAKNIQYF. For the CDR3, the DNA is TGTGCCAGTTCGTCGTTGGGGGATGTAGCCAAAAACATTCAGTACTTC.

The chain recombines TRBV2 with TRBJ1-5; D gene unclear. The V end lost 4 bases, the J end lost 3 bases, and 13 bases lay between the germline ends. Per the germline V gene, CDR1 is SNHLY and CDR2 is FYNNEI. The CDR3 extends over 15 amino acids. CDR3 in amino acids: CASSVGGGYNQPQHF. The CDR3 bases are TGTGCCAGCAGTGTCGGCGGAGGATACAATCAGCCCCAGCATTTT.

This clonotype came up a few times. V and J are TRBV4-2 and TRBJ2-1; D might be TRBD2 (5 bases). Trimming cost V 2 bases and J 1 base, with 18 bases left between them. Germline CDR1 reads LGHNA; CDR2 reads YNFKEQ. The CDR3 extends over 18 amino acids. Here the CDR3 reads CASSQQNDRRGSYNEQFF. The CDR3 DNA follows: TGTGCCAGCAGCCAACAAAACGACCGACGGGGTTCCTACAATGAGCAGTTCTTC.

This clonotype was seen a handful of times. The V gene is TRBV7-2, the J gene TRBJ2-5; D not resolved. There are 17 residues in the CDR3. Germline CDR1 reads SGHTA; CDR2 reads FQGNSA. V lost 1 base and J lost 5, with 20 bases in between. CDR3 nucleotides: TGTGCCAGCAGCTTAGGGCCCCGACCCACCCGAATGGAGACCCAGTACTTC. Translated: CASSLGPRPTRMETQYF.

This clonotype was counted a few times. J is TRBJ2-7 and V is TRBV30; the match to TRBD1 covers 7 bases. This CDR3 is built from 16 residues. Looked up from germline, CDR1 is GTSNPN and CDR2 is SVGIG (reference sequence). With V trimmed by 0 bases and J by 3 bases, 11 bases remained unmatched. The CDR3 bases are TGTGCCTGGAGTGTATTCTTCGGGACAGCAAACTACGAGCAGTACTTC. It yields the protein CAWSVFFGTANYEQYF.

This clonotype occurred a few times. The chain employs TRBV7-9 and TRBJ1-1; no definite D call. Germline CDR1 SEHNR, CDR2 FQNEAQ (reference sequence). The V gene lost 1 base and the J gene lost 6 bases, with 6 bases spanning the gap. This CDR3 is built from 12 residues. In DNA, the CDR3 is TGTGCCAGCAGCTTAGTAGCCGCTGAAGCTTTCTTT. It encodes CASSLVAAEAFF.

J is TRBJ2-5 and V is TRBV6-5; TRBD2 is a possible D gene (6 bases). This CDR3 comprises 14 residues. CDR1 and CDR2 (germline): MNHEY, SVGAGI. Trimming took 3 bases from V and 5 from J, leaving 13 bases between them. The CDR3 loop reads CASSYQAGLETQYF. DNA for the CDR3: TGTGCCAGCAGTTATCAGGCGGGGTTGGAGACCCAGTACTTC.

The chain has TRBV14 and TRBJ1-1; no clear D. CDR1 is SGHDN and CDR2 is FVKESK in the germline V gene. V lost 0 bases and J 5 bases, leaving 13 bases between the germline ends. The CDR3 runs to 15 residues. CDR3 sequence (DNA): TGTGCCAGCAGCCAAGACCAGGCCCCTCGAACTGAAGCTTTCTTT. Translated: CASSQDQAPRTEAFF. The full variable domain, rest sourced from reference TRBV14 and TRBJ1-1, is EAGVTQFPSHSVIEKGQTVTLRCDPISGHDNLYWYRRVMGKEIKFLLHFVKESKQDESGMPNNRFLAERTGGTYSTLKVQPAELEDSGVYFCASSQDQAPRTEAFFGQGTRLTVV.

This clonotype has a handful of counts. The V gene is TRBV30, the J gene TRBJ1-1, with D hard to call. CDR3 length equals 15 residues. Trimming removed 4 bases at V and 5 bases at J, with 20 bases between. The germline V gene has CDR1 GTSNPN and CDR2 SVGIG (reference sequence). The CDR3 bases are TGTGCCTGGAAATCGGAAAAAAGAATTAGGACTGAAGCTTTCTTT. It translates to CAWKSEKRIRTEAFF.

This clonotype turned up a few times. This chain links TRBV30 with TRBJ2-5; 8 nucleotides line up with TRBD2. The CDR3 sequence is 14 residues long. V was pared by 2 bases and J by 4 bases, with 6 bases of the junction left unmatched. Germline V gives CDR1 GTSNPN, CDR2 SVGIG (reference sequence). The CDR3: CAWSSGRGGETQYF. CDR3 sequence (DNA): TGTGCCTGGAGTAGCGGGAGAGGTGGAGAGACCCAGTACTTC. Looking up the rest from reference TRBV30 and TRBJ2-5 gives the full variable domain: SQTIHQWPATLVQPVGSPLSLECTVEGTSNPNLYWYRQAAGRGLQLLFYSVGIGQISSEVPQNLSASRPQDRQFILSSKKLLLSDSGFYLCAWSSGRGGETQYFGPGTRLLVL.

The V gene is TRBV7-9, the J gene TRBJ1-2; D not resolved. This CDR3 has 14 residues. Germline V gives CDR1 SEHNR, CDR2 FQNEAQ (reference sequence). The V end lost 6 bases, the J end lost 4 bases, and 15 bases lay between the germline ends. CDR3 DNA sequence: TGTGCCAGCAGACATATGGCTGAGAGCTATGGCTACACCTTC. It is translated as CASRHMAESYGYTF.